This TCR beta chain was retrieved from a study of OX40 agonist ivuxolimab in advanced cancers. The data were produced by immunoSEQ multiplex PCR, yet TCRdb's version contains in-frame clones alone and is incomplete. This sample carries 8,000 to 9,500 clones, 60% to 80% of them seen once, and the ten largest clones take about 25%. With V trimmed by 2 bases and J by 5 bases, 5 bases remained unmatched. CDR3 length: 14 residues. Looked up from germline, CDR1 is KGHSY and CDR2 is FQNENV. The sequence was collected from an adult with an advanced solid tumor such as melanoma, head and neck, liver or kidney cancer. V usage is TRBV16 and J usage is TRBJ2-5, with 7 nucleotides matching TRBD1. This material consisted of CD4+ or CD8+ T cells sorted from blood, taken in a trial of the OX40 agonist ivuxolimab. DNA of the CDR3: TGTGCCAGCAGCCAAGATACAGGGGACGAGACCCAGTACTTC. As protein: CASSQDTGDETQYF. The entire variable domain, with the rest obtained from reference TRBV16 and TRBJ2-5, is as follows: GEEVAQTPKHLVRGEGQKAKLYCAPIKGHSYVFWYQQVLKNEFKFLISFQNENVFDETGMPKERFSAKCLPNSPCSLEIQATKLEDSAVYFCASSQDTGDETQYFGPGTRLLVL.